A selection of T cell receptor beta chains follows, all from one sample in a study of blood T cell repertoires in COVID-19. Data came from immunoSEQ multiplex PCR; TCRdb stores just in-frame clones and leaves some out. The table has about 120,000 clones, around 77% seen once. The sequencing input was peripheral blood. Receptors originate from a human donor in a cohort sampled during active COVID-19. Both conserved end residues are part of each CDR3. The order of the fields is V gene, D gene, J gene, clone size, CDR3 DNA, CDR3 protein. D genes are given only for firm matches. Rows give clone size only sometimes, using once, few, many, or a class for an expanded clone.

v_call: TRBV6-6
d_call: TRBD1
j_call: TRBJ2-5
clone_size: -
cdr3_nt: TGTGCCAGCAGTTACTTGGGACAGAACCAAGAGACCCAGTACTTC
cdr3_aa: CASSYLGQNQETQYF

v_call: TRBV6-2/TRBV6-3
d_call: TRBD2
j_call: TRBJ2-7
clone_size: -
cdr3_nt: TGTGCCAGCAGTTACTCCCCACGGACTAGCGGGAGGGCCTACGAGCAGTACTTC
cdr3_aa: CASSYSPRTSGRAYEQYF

v_call: TRBV19
d_call: TRBD2
j_call: TRBJ2-7
clone_size: -
cdr3_nt: TGTGCCACGGGGGGAATCTCTGACTACGAGCAGTACTTC
cdr3_aa: CATGGISDYEQYF

v_call: TRBV3-1/TRBV3-2
d_call: -
j_call: TRBJ2-7
clone_size: -
cdr3_nt: TGTGCCAGCAGCCGGGACAAGCCCTACGAGCAGTACTTC
cdr3_aa: CASSRDKPYEQYF

v_call: TRBV7-3
d_call: TRBD1
j_call: TRBJ2-1
clone_size: -
cdr3_nt: TGTGCCAGCAGCTTAACTCACAGGGGTGGCTCCAAGAGTCCAAGTGAGCAGTTCTTC
cdr3_aa: CASSLTHRGGSKSPSEQFF

v_call: TRBV7-9
d_call: TRBD1
j_call: TRBJ2-7
clone_size: few
cdr3_nt: TGTGCCAGCAGCGAGGAGACAGGGGTCAACGAGCAGTACTTC
cdr3_aa: CASSEETGVNEQYF

v_call: TRBV14
d_call: -
j_call: TRBJ2-3
clone_size: -
cdr3_nt: TGTGCCAGCAGCCAAGAGTCCCTGAGCACAGATACGCAGTATTTT
cdr3_aa: CASSQESLSTDTQYF

v_call: TRBV24-1
d_call: -
j_call: TRBJ2-3
clone_size: -
cdr3_nt: TGTGCCACCAGTGATTCTGGAGGAATAGATACGCAGTATTTT
cdr3_aa: CATSDSGGIDTQYF

v_call: TRBV7-9
d_call: TRBD2
j_call: TRBJ2-7
clone_size: -
cdr3_nt: TGTGCCAGCAGCGAATCTAGCGGGAGAGGCTACGAGCAGTACTTC
cdr3_aa: CASSESSGRGYEQYF

v_call: TRBV18
d_call: TRBD1
j_call: TRBJ1-2
clone_size: -
cdr3_nt: TGTGCCAGCTCACCTTACTGGACAGGCGTGCTAGCCTATGGCTACACCTTC
cdr3_aa: CASSPYWTGVLAYGYTF

v_call: TRBV5-8
d_call: -
j_call: TRBJ1-4
clone_size: once
cdr3_nt: TGTGCCAGCAGCCCGGGACTGATAGAAAAACTGTTTTTT
cdr3_aa: CASSPGLIEKLFF

v_call: TRBV30
d_call: -
j_call: TRBJ1-4
clone_size: once
cdr3_nt: TGTGCCTGTACCTCAGCGGTTCGAGGTGAAAAACTGTTTTTT
cdr3_aa: CACTSAVRGEKLFF

v_call: TRBV9
d_call: -
j_call: TRBJ2-5
clone_size: -
cdr3_nt: TGTGCCAGCAGCGATGGACTCCTTCAAGAGACCCAGTACTTC
cdr3_aa: CASSDGLLQETQYF

v_call: TRBV30
d_call: -
j_call: TRBJ1-4
clone_size: -
cdr3_nt: TGTGCCTGGAGTCGGCGGCGGATTAATGAAAAACTGTTTTTT
cdr3_aa: CAWSRRRINEKLFF

v_call: TRBV6-5
d_call: -
j_call: TRBJ2-7
clone_size: -
cdr3_nt: TGTGCCAGCAGTTACCTCCGGGACTCCTCCTACGAGCAGTACTTC
cdr3_aa: CASSYLRDSSYEQYF

v_call: TRBV14
d_call: TRBD2
j_call: TRBJ2-2
clone_size: -
cdr3_nt: TGTGCCAGCAGCCAGTTAGCGGGAGGGCCTGCGAACACCGGGGAGCTGTTTTTT
cdr3_aa: CASSQLAGGPANTGELFF

v_call: TRBV5-1
d_call: -
j_call: TRBJ2-7
clone_size: once
cdr3_nt: TGCGCCAGCAGCTTGGGATCGGAGTACGAGCAGTACTTC
cdr3_aa: CASSLGSEYEQYF

v_call: TRBV18
d_call: TRBD1
j_call: TRBJ1-6
clone_size: -
cdr3_nt: TGTGCCAGCTCACCAGTGCCGGGACAGGGTTCTTCACCCCTCCACTTT
cdr3_aa: CASSPVPGQGSSPLHF

v_call: TRBV3-1/TRBV3-2
d_call: TRBD2
j_call: TRBJ2-4
clone_size: -
cdr3_nt: TGTGCCAGCAGCCAAAGACTAGCGGGAGCCAAAAACATTCAGTACTTC
cdr3_aa: CASSQRLAGAKNIQYF

v_call: TRBV11-2
d_call: TRBD2
j_call: TRBJ2-7
clone_size: -
cdr3_nt: TGTGCCAGCAGCTTAGGGCTAGCGGGTTACGAGCAGTACTTC
cdr3_aa: CASSLGLAGYEQYF

v_call: TRBV19
d_call: -
j_call: TRBJ2-7
clone_size: once
cdr3_nt: TGTGCCAGTAGTATAGATTCCAGGGCCTACGAGCAGTACTTC
cdr3_aa: CASSIDSRAYEQYF

v_call: TRBV4-1
d_call: -
j_call: TRBJ2-1
clone_size: -
cdr3_nt: TGCGCCAGCAGCCAAGGGCCTTCGGGTGAGCAGTTCTTC
cdr3_aa: CASSQGPSGEQFF

v_call: TRBV24-1
d_call: TRBD2
j_call: TRBJ2-7
clone_size: -
cdr3_nt: TGTGCCACCAGTGAAGTGACTAGCGCGCACTCCTACGAGCAGTACTTC
cdr3_aa: CATSEVTSAHSYEQYF

v_call: TRBV30
d_call: TRBD1
j_call: TRBJ1-2
clone_size: -
cdr3_nt: TGTGCCTGGAGTTTCACAGGGGGTGTGTATGGCTACACCTTC
cdr3_aa: CAWSFTGGVYGYTF

v_call: TRBV4-2
d_call: -
j_call: TRBJ1-1
clone_size: -
cdr3_nt: TGTGCCAGCAGCCAAGCTTCTGTGCTAACTGAAGCTTTCTTT
cdr3_aa: CASSQASVLTEAFF

v_call: TRBV24-1
d_call: TRBD2
j_call: TRBJ2-3
clone_size: -
cdr3_nt: TGTGCCACCAGTGACCCCAGCGGGGGGAGAGATACGCAGTATTTT
cdr3_aa: CATSDPSGGRDTQYF

v_call: TRBV13
d_call: -
j_call: TRBJ1-3
clone_size: -
cdr3_nt: TGTGCCAGCAGCTCCAACCCAGGGTTCTCTGGAAACACCATATATTTT
cdr3_aa: CASSSNPGFSGNTIYF

v_call: TRBV21-1
d_call: -
j_call: TRBJ2-5
clone_size: -
cdr3_nt: TGTGCCAGCAGCAAAGTCGACAGGGGGCAAGAGACCCAGTACTTC
cdr3_aa: CASSKVDRGQETQYF

v_call: TRBV18
d_call: -
j_call: TRBJ2-7
clone_size: -
cdr3_nt: TGTGCCAGCTCACCACCGGACAGATCCTACGAGCAGTACTTC
cdr3_aa: CASSPPDRSYEQYF

v_call: TRBV19
d_call: TRBD2
j_call: TRBJ2-1
clone_size: -
cdr3_nt: TGTGCCAGTAGTATTGGTAGCGGGAGTCTTTCAACGTACAATGAGCAGTTCTTC
cdr3_aa: CASSIGSGSLSTYNEQFF

v_call: TRBV14
d_call: TRBD1
j_call: TRBJ2-7
clone_size: -
cdr3_nt: TGTGCCAGCAGCCAAGACGGGACAGGGGCTCGCTACGAGCAGTACTTC
cdr3_aa: CASSQDGTGARYEQYF

v_call: TRBV19
d_call: TRBD1
j_call: TRBJ1-1
clone_size: few
cdr3_nt: TGTGCCGCAGGACAGGGAGGATTCACTGAAGCTTTCTTT
cdr3_aa: CAAGQGGFTEAFF

v_call: TRBV6-1
d_call: TRBD2
j_call: TRBJ2-1
clone_size: -
cdr3_nt: TGTGCCAGCAGTGAAGCACCCAGCGGGGTTATCGGCAATGAGCAGTTCTTC
cdr3_aa: CASSEAPSGVIGNEQFF

v_call: TRBV6-5
d_call: TRBD1
j_call: TRBJ1-1
clone_size: -
cdr3_nt: TGTGCCAGCAGTTACTCGAAGGGACAGTTTGTTGAAGCTTTCTTT
cdr3_aa: CASSYSKGQFVEAFF

v_call: TRBV30
d_call: TRBD2
j_call: TRBJ2-7
clone_size: -
cdr3_nt: TGTGCCTGGAGTCCCGGACTAGCGGGAACCTACGAGCAGTACTTC
cdr3_aa: CAWSPGLAGTYEQYF

v_call: TRBV5-1
d_call: TRBD2
j_call: TRBJ2-7
clone_size: -
cdr3_nt: TGCGCCAGCAGCTTTGGTAGCGGGAGGACTAACTACGAGCAGTACTTC
cdr3_aa: CASSFGSGRTNYEQYF

v_call: TRBV19
d_call: -
j_call: TRBJ1-3
clone_size: -
cdr3_nt: TGTGCCAGTAGTTCGACGGGGGCTGGAAACACCATATATTTT
cdr3_aa: CASSSTGAGNTIYF

v_call: TRBV5-1
d_call: TRBD2
j_call: TRBJ2-3
clone_size: -
cdr3_nt: TGCGCCAGCAGCTTCAGGGCGGGAGCGACAGATACGCAGTATTTT
cdr3_aa: CASSFRAGATDTQYF

v_call: TRBV12-3/TRBV12-4
d_call: TRBD1
j_call: TRBJ2-7
clone_size: -
cdr3_nt: TGTGCCAGCGGCGACAGGGGCGCCTACGAGCAGTACTTC
cdr3_aa: CASGDRGAYEQYF

v_call: TRBV28
d_call: TRBD1
j_call: TRBJ1-1
clone_size: many
cdr3_nt: TGTGCCAGCAGTTTATACCCCCGGACAGGGAGGACTGAAGCTTTCTTT
cdr3_aa: CASSLYPRTGRTEAFF

v_call: TRBV2
d_call: -
j_call: TRBJ1-3
clone_size: -
cdr3_nt: TGTGCCAGTAGACTCACAAACTCTGGAAACACCATATATTTT
cdr3_aa: CASRLTNSGNTIYF

v_call: TRBV7-8
d_call: TRBD1
j_call: TRBJ2-3
clone_size: -
cdr3_nt: TGTGCCAGCAGCCCCTCCAGGACAGGGAAGACAGATACGCAGTATTTT
cdr3_aa: CASSPSRTGKTDTQYF

v_call: TRBV29-1
d_call: TRBD2
j_call: TRBJ2-7
clone_size: -
cdr3_nt: TGCAGCGTTGAAGATAGGCCTAGCGGGGGAAGTCCCTACGAGCAGTACTTC
cdr3_aa: CSVEDRPSGGSPYEQYF

v_call: TRBV6-5
d_call: TRBD1
j_call: TRBJ1-1
clone_size: -
cdr3_nt: TGTGCCAGCAGCTGGCAGGGGGCCGGGACTGAAGCTTTCTTT
cdr3_aa: CASSWQGAGTEAFF

v_call: TRBV10-3
d_call: -
j_call: TRBJ2-7
clone_size: -
cdr3_nt: TGTGCCATCAGTGACCCCGACAAAACCTACGAGCAGTACTTC
cdr3_aa: CAISDPDKTYEQYF

v_call: TRBV4-1
d_call: -
j_call: TRBJ1-4
clone_size: -
cdr3_nt: TGCGCCAGCAGCCAAGATCTGAGAAGGATAGCTGAAAAACTGTTTTTT
cdr3_aa: CASSQDLRRIAEKLFF